The 12 T cell receptor beta chains listed next were all sequenced from one sample in a study of cytomegalovirus exposure and HLA in healthy donors. It was with 60 Vbeta and 13 Jbeta primers that the PCR ran. This table comes from immunoSEQ multiplex PCR, and its TCRdb copy is limited to in-frame clones, with some not included. The table lists under 150,000 clones, about 80% of them singletons, with about 5.4% in the top ten. What was sequenced was PBMCs. The receptors originated from a woman in her twenties or thirties in good health and CMV-seropositive.

The V gene is TRBV11-2, the J gene TRBJ2-3, with 12 positions matching TRBD2. With V trimmed by 2 bases and J by 0 bases, 6 bases remained unmatched. This CDR3 comprises 18 residues. Germline values: CDR1 SGHAT, CDR2 FQNNGV. The CDR3 DNA sequence: TGTGCCAGCAGCTTATTTCCTAGCGGGGGGGATAGCACAGATACGCAGTATTTT. This encodes CASSLFPSGGDSTDTQYF.

This CDR3 reads CASSNGLANNEQFF. The CDR3 DNA reads TGTGCCAGCAGCAATGGACTAGCGAACAATGAGCAGTTCTTC. The V gene is TRBV7-3, the J gene TRBJ2-1; 9 positions match TRBD2. This CDR3 region has 14 residues. Per the germline V gene, CDR1 is SGHTA and CDR2 is FQGTGA. The junction had 4 bases not matched to a gene; V was cut back by 5 bases and J by 5 bases. The complete variable domain, with remaining parts taken from reference TRBV7-3 and TRBJ2-1, reads GAGVSQTPSNKVTEKGKYVELRCDPISGHTALYWYRQSLGQGPEFLIYFQGTGAADDSGLPNDRFFAVRPEGSVSTLKIQRTERGDSAVYLCASSNGLANNEQFFGPGTRLTVL.

The CDR3 DNA sequence: TGTGCCTGGATGAAGGACAGGAACACTGAAGCTTTCTTT. This encodes CAWMKDRNTEAFF. The V and J genes are TRBV30 and TRBJ1-1; TRBD1 is a possible D gene (6 bases). Germline V gene sequence: CDR1 GTSNPN, CDR2 SVGIG (reference sequence). Trimming cost V 4 bases and J 1 base, with 10 bases left between them. CDR3 length: 13 amino acids. Based on the CDR3 plus reference TRBV30 and TRBJ1-1, the full variable domain is SQTIHQWPATLVQPVGSPLSLECTVEGTSNPNLYWYRQAAGRGLQLLFYSVGIGQISSEVPQNLSASRPQDRQFILSSKKLLLSDSGFYLCAWMKDRNTEAFFGQGTRLTVV.

Note on this clone: Other DNA sequences within the sample encode an identical CDR3. V gene TRBV7-8 combines with J gene TRBJ2-7; 7 bases agree with TRBD1. Germline trimming cut 5 bases from V and 7 bases from J; bases unmatched to any gene: 8. Germline V lookup: CDR1 SGHVS, CDR2 FQNEAQ. The CDR3 has 13 amino acids. CDR3 nucleotide sequence: TGTGCCAGCAGCGAGAGGGACAGTCGGGAGCAGTACTTC. Its protein product is CASSERDSREQYF. The full variable domain, its missing parts supplied by reference TRBV7-8 and TRBJ2-7, is GAGVSQSPRYKVAKRGQDVALRCDPISGHVSLFWYQQALGQGPEFLTYFQNEAQLDKSGLPSDRFFAERPEGSVSTLKIQRTQQEDSAVYLCASSERDSREQYFGPGTRLTVT.

The gene calls are TRBV7-9 and TRBJ2-5; TRBD1 matches 7 bases. The CDR3 loop spans 16 amino acids. Unmatched junction bases numbered 13, after V lost 4 bases and J lost 5 bases. The germline V gene encodes CDR1 SEHNR and CDR2 FQNEAQ (reference sequence). This CDR3 reads CASSSRSGTVTETQYF. CDR3 DNA sequence: TGTGCCAGCAGCTCCCGGTCCGGGACAGTGACGGAGACCCAGTACTTC.

This clone was observed a few times. The V call is TRBV18, the J call TRBJ1-5, with D maybe TRBD1 (5 bases). The CDR3 is 13 amino acids. The V end was cut by 3 bases, the J end by 8 bases, with 11 bases between. Germline lookup yields CDR1 KGHSH and CDR2 LQKENI. In DNA, the CDR3 is TGTGCCAGCTCACCCAACAGGTATGAGCCCCAGCATTTT. Residues: CASSPNRYEPQHF.

The V gene is TRBV27, the J gene TRBJ2-7; 9 bases match TRBD2. There are 13 residues in the CDR3. Germline CDR1 and CDR2: MNHEY and SMNVEV (reference sequence). The V gene end was trimmed by 8 bases and the J gene end by 8 bases; junction bases not matched to a gene: 10. CDR3 sequence reads: CASGSQAGGQQYF. The CDR3 DNA follows: TGTGCCAGCGGTTCGCAAGCGGGGGGCCAGCAGTACTTC.

This clone was detected once. Since no conserved phenylalanine or tryptophan closes the CDR3, a read error is the likely cause. The chain links TRBV9 to TRBJ1-1; 10 bases map to TRBD1. The CDR3 length is 17 residues. J gave up 3 bases and V 0 bases, and 8 bases lay outside the gene matches. Germline V gene sequence: CDR1 SGDLS, CDR2 YYNGEE. The CDR3: CASSVGGQGGMDTEAFL. For the CDR3, the DNA is TGTGCCAGCAGCGTAGGAGGACAGGGGGGCATGGACACTGAAGCTTTCCTT.

In this sample, this clone turned up a few times. The gene calls are TRBV10-3 and TRBJ2-1, with 7 bases that match TRBD2. V lost 3 bases to trimming and J lost 5 bases; unmatched junction nucleotides: 4. The CDR3 has 14 residues. Germline values: CDR1 ENHRY, CDR2 SYGVKD. The CDR3 DNA reads TGTGCCATCAGTGATGGACTAGACAACAATGAGCAGTTCTTC. Protein product: CAISDGLDNNEQFF.

The chain links TRBV5-1 to TRBJ2-3, with D perhaps matching TRBD2 (6 bases). V was clipped by 4 bases and J by 0 bases, with 30 bases between them. The CDR3 is 21 amino acids. Germline-derived CDR1 and CDR2 are SGHRS and YFSETQ. This CDR3 is CASSSTIQSGFTQRSTDTQYF. The CDR3, as DNA: TGCGCCAGCAGCAGCACCATACAAAGCGGGTTCACCCAACGGAGCACAGATACGCAGTATTTT. The variable domain in full, with the rest retrieved from reference TRBV5-1 and TRBJ2-3, is KAGVTQTPRYLIKTRGQQVTLSCSPISGHRSVSWYQQTPGQGLQFLFEYFSETQRNKGNFPGRFSGRQFSNSRSEMNVSTLELGDSALYLCASSSTIQSGFTQRSTDTQYFGPGTRLTVL.

The chain recombines TRBV30 with TRBJ2-1, with TRBD2 as a possible D gene (5 bases). The CDR3 totals 16 residues. Germline CDR1 and CDR2: GTSNPN and SVGIG (reference sequence). Deletions cut 3 bases from V and 0 bases from J, with 15 bases between. Written as DNA, the CDR3 is TGTGCCTGGAGCCCCCGCGGGCTTAGCTCCTACAATGAGCAGTTCTTC. The encoded protein is CAWSPRGLSSYNEQFF.

This sequence joins TRBV7-3 and TRBJ2-3, with TRBD2 identical over 8 bases. The CDR3 spans 14 residues. Germline-derived CDR1 and CDR2 are SGHTA and FQGTGA. V was clipped by 8 bases and J by 1 base; unmatched bases: 5. The CDR3 loop is CASSLLAGTDTQYF. DNA for the CDR3: TGTGCCAGCTCCTTACTAGCGGGCACAGATACGCAGTATTTT.